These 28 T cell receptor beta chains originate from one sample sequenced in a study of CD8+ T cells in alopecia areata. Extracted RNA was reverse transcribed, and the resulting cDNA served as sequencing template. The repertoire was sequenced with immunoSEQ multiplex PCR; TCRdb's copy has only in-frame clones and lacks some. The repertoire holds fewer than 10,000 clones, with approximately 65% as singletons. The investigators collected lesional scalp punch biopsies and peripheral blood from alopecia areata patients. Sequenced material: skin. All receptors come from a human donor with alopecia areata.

DNA for the CDR3: TGTGCCAGCAGATGGCAGGGAAGGGAGACCCAGTACTTC. Translated, it gives CASRWQGRETQYF. The gene calls are TRBV6-5 and TRBJ2-5; tentatively, D is TRBD1 (5 bases). Germline V gene data show CDR1 as MNHEY and CDR2 as SVGAGI. V shed 6 bases and J shed 5 bases, with 13 bases lying between them. The CDR3 has 13 amino acids.

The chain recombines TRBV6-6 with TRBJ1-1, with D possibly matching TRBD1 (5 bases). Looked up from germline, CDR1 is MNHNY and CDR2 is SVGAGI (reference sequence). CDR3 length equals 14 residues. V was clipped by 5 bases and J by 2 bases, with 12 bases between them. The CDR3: CASSHLGANTEAFF. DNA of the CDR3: TGTGCCAGCAGTCACTTAGGGGCCAACACTGAAGCTTTCTTT.

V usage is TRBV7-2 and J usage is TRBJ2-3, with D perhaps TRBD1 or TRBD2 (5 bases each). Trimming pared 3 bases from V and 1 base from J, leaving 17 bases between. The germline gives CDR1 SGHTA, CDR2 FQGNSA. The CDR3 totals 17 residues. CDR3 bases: TGTGCCAGCAGCTTCGGGGCAGGGATCACTGGCACAGATACGCAGTATTTT. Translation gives CASSFGAGITGTDTQYF.

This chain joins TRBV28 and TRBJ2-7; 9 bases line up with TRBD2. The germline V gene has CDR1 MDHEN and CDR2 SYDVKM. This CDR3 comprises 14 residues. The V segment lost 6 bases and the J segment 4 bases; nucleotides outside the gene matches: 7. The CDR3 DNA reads TGTGCCAGCAGCGCGGGGGGGGGAGGTTACGAGCAGTACTTC. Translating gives CASSAGGGGYEQYF.

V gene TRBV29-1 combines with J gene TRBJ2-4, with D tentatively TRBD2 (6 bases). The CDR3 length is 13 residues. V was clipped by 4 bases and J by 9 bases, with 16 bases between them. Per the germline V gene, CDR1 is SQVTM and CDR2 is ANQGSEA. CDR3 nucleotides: TGCAGCGTTGGAAAGGCCTTGGAGGGCATTCAGTACTTC. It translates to CSVGKALEGIQYF.

The CDR3 bases are TGTGCCAGCTCACCACTATCCAGGGGCGGCACTGAAGCTTTCTTT. Protein: CASSPLSRGGTEAFF. The chain uses TRBV18 and TRBJ1-1; the D gene is possibly TRBD1 (6 bases). V was shortened by 1 base and J by 4 bases, with 13 bases between the two germline ends. CDR3 length: 15 amino acids. In germline, CDR1 is KGHSH, CDR2 LQKENI.

The CDR3 DNA reads TGTGCCAGCAACCCCGGGGAGGGGGGGCGGTACGAGCAGTACTTC. Translated, it gives CASNPGEGGRYEQYF. V and J are TRBV6-1 and TRBJ2-7; D may be TRBD2 (7 bases). The CDR3 is made up of 15 amino acids. Germline CDR1 and CDR2: MNHNS and SASEGT. The V gene lost 7 bases and the J gene lost 4 bases, with 20 bases spanning the gap.

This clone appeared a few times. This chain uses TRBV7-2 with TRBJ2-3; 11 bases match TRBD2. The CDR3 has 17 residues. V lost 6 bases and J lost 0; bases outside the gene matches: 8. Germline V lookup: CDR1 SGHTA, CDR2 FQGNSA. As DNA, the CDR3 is TGTGCCAGCAGGCATAGCGGGGGGGCCCTTAGCACAGATACGCAGTATTTT. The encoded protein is CASRHSGGALSTDTQYF.

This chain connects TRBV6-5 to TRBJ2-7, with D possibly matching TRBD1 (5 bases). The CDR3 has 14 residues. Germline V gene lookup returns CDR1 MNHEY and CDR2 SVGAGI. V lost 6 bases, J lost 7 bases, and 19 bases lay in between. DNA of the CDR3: TGTGCCAGCAGGTCGGTTGGCAGGGTGGGGGAGCAGTACTTC. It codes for CASRSVGRVGEQYF.

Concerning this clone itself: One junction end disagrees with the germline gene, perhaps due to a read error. The CDR3 DNA sequence: TGTGTCAGCAGTTTAGTGTATGAGCAGTTCTTC. Protein: CVSSLVYEQFF. V gene TRBV28 combines with J gene TRBJ2-1; D ambiguous. There are 11 residues in the CDR3. Germline V gene sequence: CDR1 MDHEN, CDR2 SYDVKM.

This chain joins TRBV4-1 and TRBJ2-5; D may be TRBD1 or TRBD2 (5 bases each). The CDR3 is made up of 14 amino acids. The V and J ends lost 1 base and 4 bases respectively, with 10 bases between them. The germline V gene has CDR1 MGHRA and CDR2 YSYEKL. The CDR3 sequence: CASSQGGTRETQYF. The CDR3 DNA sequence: TGCGCCAGCAGCCAAGGGGGGACGAGAGAGACCCAGTACTTC.

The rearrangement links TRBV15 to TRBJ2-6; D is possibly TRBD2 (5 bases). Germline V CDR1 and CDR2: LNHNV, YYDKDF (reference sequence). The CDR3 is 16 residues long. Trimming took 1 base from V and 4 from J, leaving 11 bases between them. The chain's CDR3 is CATSRGRGSGANVLTF. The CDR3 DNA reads TGTGCCACCAGCAGAGGCCGGGGTTCCGGGGCCAACGTCCTGACTTTC.

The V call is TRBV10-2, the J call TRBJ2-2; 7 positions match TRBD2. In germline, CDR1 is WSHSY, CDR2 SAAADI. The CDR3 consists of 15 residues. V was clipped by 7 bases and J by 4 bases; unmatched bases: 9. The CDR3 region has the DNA TGCGCCAGCACCCCCCAGCGGGGTGTCACCGGGGAGCTGTTTTTT. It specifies CASTPQRGVTGELFF.

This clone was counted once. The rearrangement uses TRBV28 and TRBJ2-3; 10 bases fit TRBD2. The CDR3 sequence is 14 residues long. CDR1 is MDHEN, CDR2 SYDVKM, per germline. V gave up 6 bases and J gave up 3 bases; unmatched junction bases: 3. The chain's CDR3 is CASRRAGGTDTQYF. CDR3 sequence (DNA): TGTGCCAGCAGGAGAGCGGGAGGGACAGATACGCAGTATTTT.

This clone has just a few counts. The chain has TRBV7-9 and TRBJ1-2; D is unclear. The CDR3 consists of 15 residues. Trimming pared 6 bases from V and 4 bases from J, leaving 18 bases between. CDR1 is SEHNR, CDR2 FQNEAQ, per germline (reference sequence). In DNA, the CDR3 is TGTGCCAGCAGTTCCGACCTCTTCCCAATCTATGGCTACACCTTC. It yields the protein CASSSDLFPIYGYTF.

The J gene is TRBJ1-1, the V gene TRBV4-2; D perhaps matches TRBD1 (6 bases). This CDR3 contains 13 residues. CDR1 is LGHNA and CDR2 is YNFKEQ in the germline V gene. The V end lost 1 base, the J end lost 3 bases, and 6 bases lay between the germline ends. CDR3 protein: CASSQGGHTEAFF. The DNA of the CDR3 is TGTGCCAGCAGCCAAGGGGGGCACACTGAAGCTTTCTTT.

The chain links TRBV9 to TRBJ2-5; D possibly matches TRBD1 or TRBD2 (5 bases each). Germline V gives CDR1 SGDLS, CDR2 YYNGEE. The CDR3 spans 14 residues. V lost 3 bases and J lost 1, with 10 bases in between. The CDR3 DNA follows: TGTGCCAGCAGCGACGGGGCAAGCCAAGAGACCCAGTACTTC. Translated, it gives CASSDGASQETQYF.

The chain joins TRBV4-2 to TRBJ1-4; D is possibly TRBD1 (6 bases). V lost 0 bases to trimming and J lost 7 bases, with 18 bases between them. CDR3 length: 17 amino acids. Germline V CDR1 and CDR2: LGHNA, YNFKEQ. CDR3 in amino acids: CASSQEGGGRGGEKLFF. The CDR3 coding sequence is TGTGCCAGCAGCCAAGAGGGCGGCGGCAGGGGAGGTGAAAAACTGTTTTTT.

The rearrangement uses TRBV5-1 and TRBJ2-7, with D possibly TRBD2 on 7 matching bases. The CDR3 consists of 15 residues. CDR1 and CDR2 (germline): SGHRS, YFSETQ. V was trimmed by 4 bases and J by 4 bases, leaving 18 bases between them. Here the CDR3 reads CASSQAGGGLYEQYF. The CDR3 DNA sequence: TGCGCCAGCAGCCAGGCTGGGGGGGGGCTTTACGAGCAGTACTTC.

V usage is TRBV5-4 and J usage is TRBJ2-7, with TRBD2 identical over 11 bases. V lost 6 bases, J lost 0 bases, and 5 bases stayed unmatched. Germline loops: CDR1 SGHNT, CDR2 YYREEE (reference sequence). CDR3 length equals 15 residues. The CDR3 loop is CASTLAGGISYEQYF. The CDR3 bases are TGTGCCAGCACGCTAGCGGGGGGAATCTCCTACGAGCAGTACTTC.

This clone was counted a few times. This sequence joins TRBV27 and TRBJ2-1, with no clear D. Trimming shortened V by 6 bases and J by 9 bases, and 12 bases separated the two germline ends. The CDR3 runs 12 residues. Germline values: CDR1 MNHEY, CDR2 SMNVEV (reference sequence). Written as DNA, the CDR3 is TGTGCCAGCAGCCTAGTGGGTTCTGAGCAGTTCTTC. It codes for CASSLVGSEQFF.

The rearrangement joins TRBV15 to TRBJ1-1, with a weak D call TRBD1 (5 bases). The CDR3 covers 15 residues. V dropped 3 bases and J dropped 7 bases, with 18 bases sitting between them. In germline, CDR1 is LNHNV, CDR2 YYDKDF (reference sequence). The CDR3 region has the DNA TGTGCCACCAGCAGTCTCCTTGCAGGAGGGGTTGAAGCTTTCTTT. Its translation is CATSSLLAGGVEAFF.

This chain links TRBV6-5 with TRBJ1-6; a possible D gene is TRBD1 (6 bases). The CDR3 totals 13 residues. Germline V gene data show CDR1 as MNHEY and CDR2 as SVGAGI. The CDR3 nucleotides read TGTGCTACAGCAGGGGCAATAGGCTCACCCCTCCACTTT. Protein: CATAGAIGSPLHF.

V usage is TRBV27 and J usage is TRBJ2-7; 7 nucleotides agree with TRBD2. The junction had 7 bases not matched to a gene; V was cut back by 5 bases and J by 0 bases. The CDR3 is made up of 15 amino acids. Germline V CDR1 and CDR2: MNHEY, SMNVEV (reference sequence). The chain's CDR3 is CASSPSQRGSYEQYF. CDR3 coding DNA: TGTGCCAGCAGTCCCTCCCAGCGGGGCTCCTACGAGCAGTACTTC.

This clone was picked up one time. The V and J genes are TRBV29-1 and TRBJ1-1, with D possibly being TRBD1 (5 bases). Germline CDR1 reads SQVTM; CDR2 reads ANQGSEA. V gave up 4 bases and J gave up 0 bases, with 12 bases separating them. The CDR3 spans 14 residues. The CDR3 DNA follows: TGCAGCGTTGCCCTCGGGGGGATGAACACTGAAGCTTTCTTT. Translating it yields CSVALGGMNTEAFF.

The CDR3 is CASSVGLGTGGAKNIQYF. DNA of the CDR3: TGTGCCAGCAGCGTAGGTCTCGGGACAGGGGGAGCCAAAAACATTCAGTACTTC. This chain links TRBV9 with TRBJ2-4, with 11 positions matching TRBD1. V lost 0 bases and J lost 0; bases outside the gene matches: 5. Germline CDR1 and CDR2: SGDLS and YYNGEE. This CDR3 comprises 18 residues.

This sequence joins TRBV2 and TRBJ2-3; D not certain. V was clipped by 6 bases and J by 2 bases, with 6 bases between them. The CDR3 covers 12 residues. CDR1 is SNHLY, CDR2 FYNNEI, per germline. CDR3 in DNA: TGTGCCAGCAGGCCTTTCACAGATACGCAGTATTTT. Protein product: CASRPFTDTQYF.

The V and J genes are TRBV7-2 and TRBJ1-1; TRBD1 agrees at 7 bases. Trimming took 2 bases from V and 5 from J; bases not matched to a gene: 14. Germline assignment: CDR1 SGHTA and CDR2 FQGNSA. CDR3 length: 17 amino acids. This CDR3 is CASSLRRQGEGRTEAFF. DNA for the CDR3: TGTGCCAGCAGCTTAAGGAGACAGGGCGAAGGGAGGACTGAAGCTTTCTTT.